The 16 T cell receptor beta chains listed next were all sequenced from one sample in a study of control samples from healthy donors and cancer patients. TCRdb's copy holds only in-frame clones and misses some; the assay was immunoSEQ multiplex PCR. The sample has tens of thousands of clones; 88% are singletons. The source material was blood. The receptors were sampled from a woman aged 70-85 years in good health.

The rearrangement joins TRBV6-5 to TRBJ2-1; D unresolved. CDR1 and CDR2 from the germline V gene are MNHEY and SVGAGI. V was pared by 6 bases and J by 5 bases, with 17 bases between. The CDR3 spans 15 residues. DNA for the CDR3: TGTGCCAGCAGCCGACTGGGCCCGCCCGACAATGAGCAGTTCTTC. Translation: CASSRLGPPDNEQFF.

The rearrangement joins TRBV6-5 to TRBJ1-5; 7 positions agree with TRBD1. The CDR3 spans 15 residues. The J segment lost 4 bases and the V segment lost 7 bases, leaving 10 bases of the junction unmatched. Germline loops: CDR1 MNHEY, CDR2 SVGAGI. The DNA for the CDR3 is TGTGCCAGCATTCCTTTGACAGGGAGTAATCAGCCCCAGCATTTT. Translating it yields CASIPLTGSNQPQHF.

CDR3 sequence: CASSRATLYNEQFF. CDR3 nucleotides: TGCGCCAGCAGTAGAGCAACCCTTTACAATGAGCAGTTCTTC. The V and J genes are TRBV4-1 and TRBJ2-1; D remains unclear. Trimming took 6 bases from V and 4 from J, leaving 13 bases between them. The germline CDR1 and CDR2 sequences are MGHRA and YSYEKL. The CDR3 runs 14 residues.

The chain couples TRBV5-4 to TRBJ2-6; D is unresolved. V was clipped by 0 bases and J by 1 base, with 5 bases between them. Germline V gene data show CDR1 as SGHNT and CDR2 as YYREEE (reference sequence). The CDR3 length is 15 residues. CDR3 sequence: CASSLGGSGANVLTF. Written as DNA, the CDR3 is TGTGCCAGCAGCTTGGGTGGGTCTGGGGCCAACGTCCTGACTTTC. The complete variable domain, with remaining parts taken from reference TRBV5-4 and TRBJ2-6, reads ETGVTQSPTHLIKTRGQQVTLRCSSQSGHNTVSWYQQALGQGPQFIFQYYREEENGRGNFPPRFSGLQFPNYSSELNVNALELDDSALYLCASSLGGSGANVLTFGAGSRLTVL.

The chain is built from TRBV5-6 and TRBJ2-2, with 8 bases fitting TRBD2. Trimming removed 2 bases from V and 3 bases from J; junction bases left unmatched: 3. This CDR3 has 15 amino acids. CDR1 and CDR2 (germline): SGHDT, YYEEEE. The CDR3 DNA sequence: TGTGCCAGCAGCTTCCCGGGGGGGGACACCGGGGAGCTGTTTTTT. Protein sequence: CASSFPGGDTGELFF.

The chain employs TRBV14 and TRBJ1-1, with 7 nucleotides matching TRBD1. Unmatched junction bases numbered 11, after V lost 4 bases and J lost 3 bases. The CDR3 runs to 16 residues. Germline CDR1 and CDR2: SGHDN and FVKESK. This chain's CDR3 is CASSRAGGMSDTEAFF. The CDR3 DNA reads as TGTGCCAGCAGCCGGGCAGGGGGTATGTCGGACACTGAAGCTTTCTTT.

Only one count was recorded for this clone. The V and J genes are TRBV9 and TRBJ1-3, with D possibly matching TRBD1 (6 bases). The CDR3 is 17 amino acids. V lost 3 bases to trimming and J lost 2 bases, with 18 bases between them. CDR1 is SGDLS, CDR2 YYNGEE, per germline. CDR3 sequence reads: CASSAVLQGGAGNTIYF. The CDR3 region has the DNA TGTGCCAGCAGCGCGGTGCTACAGGGAGGAGCTGGAAACACCATATATTTT.

This clone has only one observation. The V call is TRBV27, the J call TRBJ1-2, with a possible D match to TRBD1 (6 bases). Trimming shortened V by 6 bases and J by 8 bases, and 13 bases separated the two germline ends. CDR1 MNHEY and CDR2 SMNVEV come from the germline V gene (reference sequence). The CDR3 has 12 residues. In nucleotides, the CDR3 is TGTGCCAGCAGGACAAACAGGGACGGCTACACCTTC. Translating gives CASRTNRDGYTF.

The chain joins TRBV5-1 to TRBJ1-1; no clear D. Germline values: CDR1 SGHRS, CDR2 YFSETQ. With 6 bases removed from V and 6 bases from J, the gap between germline ends came to 18 bases. This CDR3 is 14 amino acids long. In DNA, the CDR3 is TGCGCCAGCACCCCCAACCACTTCGGACCTGAAGCTTTCTTT. This encodes CASTPNHFGPEAFF.

The genes are TRBV30 and TRBJ2-5, with D perhaps matching TRBD1 or TRBD2 (5 bases each). This CDR3 spans 13 amino acids. Trimming took 3 bases from V and 5 from J, leaving 13 bases between them. Germline V gene data show CDR1 as GTSNPN and CDR2 as SVGIG (reference sequence). CDR3 loop: CAWSTGTWETQYF. For the CDR3, the DNA is TGTGCCTGGAGCACCGGGACGTGGGAGACCCAGTACTTC.

This sequence joins TRBV19 and TRBJ2-3; a possible D gene is TRBD2 (6 bases). Trimming took 6 bases from V and 0 from J, leaving 13 bases between them. The CDR3 totals 15 residues. Germline CDR1 and CDR2: LNHDA and SQIVND (reference sequence). CDR3 DNA sequence: TGTGCCAGTAGGGTTCAAGGGACTAGCACAGATACGCAGTATTTT. Its protein product is CASRVQGTSTDTQYF.

The chain is built from TRBV24-1 and TRBJ2-2; D is undetermined. This CDR3 region has 14 residues. Germline lookup yields CDR1 KGHDR and CDR2 SFDVKD. V shed 3 bases and J shed 0 bases, with 4 bases lying between them. CDR3 residues: CATSDGPNTGELFF. For the CDR3, the DNA is TGTGCCACCAGTGATGGACCGAACACCGGGGAGCTGTTTTTT.

This chain links TRBV19 with TRBJ1-4, with unresolved D. In germline, CDR1 is LNHDA, CDR2 SQIVND (reference sequence). V lost 3 bases and J 5 bases, leaving 13 bases between the germline ends. The CDR3 extends over 15 amino acids. CDR3 sequence: CASSIQARGNEKLFF. The CDR3 DNA reads TGTGCCAGTAGTATTCAGGCGCGCGGGAATGAAAAACTGTTTTTT.

On this clone itself: Other DNA sequences in the same sample also yield this CDR3. The chain carries TRBV5-1 and TRBJ1-3, with D possibly matching TRBD1 (5 bases). The germline V gene has CDR1 SGHRS and CDR2 YFSETQ. The CDR3 is made up of 14 amino acids. The V gene lost 0 bases and the J gene lost 1 base, with 5 bases spanning the gap. CDR3 protein: CASSLEGSGNTIYF. The CDR3 DNA sequence: TGCGCCAGCAGCTTGGAGGGGTCTGGAAACACCATATATTTT.

This chain connects TRBV5-1 to TRBJ2-1; D is possibly TRBD2 (6 bases). V shed 4 bases and J shed 2 bases, with 10 bases lying between them. The CDR3 totals 14 residues. CDR1 SGHRS and CDR2 YFSETQ come from the germline V gene. The CDR3 sequence is CASSLSGTYNEQFF. CDR3 nucleotides: TGCGCCAGCAGCCTTAGCGGAACCTACAATGAGCAGTTCTTC.

The chain carries TRBV7-9 and TRBJ1-1; D possibly corresponds to TRBD1 (6 bases). Trimming pared 5 bases from V and 1 base from J, leaving 23 bases between. Germline V CDR1 and CDR2: SEHNR, FQNEAQ (reference sequence). CDR3 length: 18 amino acids. The CDR3 nucleotides read TGTGCCAGCAGCCCCCCCTTCTCCGACAGGTTCCCGAACACTGAAGCTTTCTTT. It codes for CASSPPFSDRFPNTEAFF.